The text below deals with one T cell receptor beta chain. Its cognate antigen has yet to be identified. Base qualities are not provided; no much larger clone lies one nucleotide away. Libraries were constructed by the immunoSEQ multiplex PCR assay. The multiplex PCR relied on a mix of 60 forward primers for TCR Vbeta segments and 13 reverse primers for TCR Jbeta segments. Amplification of the CDR3 region of rearranged TCR beta genes was performed with a multiplex PCR assay on genomic DNA. On the Illumina HiSeq System, the amplified TCR beta libraries were sequenced as 87-base-pair reads. Concerning the study's data processing: A later analysis counted some 74 million unique TCR beta chains across the 640 or so repertoires, and some 11 million of these chains were shared by at least two donors. Raw reads were error-corrected and collapsed into unique sequences by a nearest-neighbor algorithm in which closely related sequences were merged to remove PCR and sequencing errors. V, D and J gene segments were assigned by aligning CDR3 sequences to IMGT reference sequences. For a sequence to be retained, a match of at least six nucleotides to both a V gene segment and a J gene segment was required. A rearrangement was called productive if the CDR3 had no stop codons and remained in frame with V and J, and every other rearrangement was called non-productive. Following IMGT convention, CDR3 was defined as the stretch from the second conserved V-encoded cysteine to the conserved J-encoded phenylalanine. Sequences without an unambiguous match to a single V gene segment were excluded from the earlier analysis of 450 to 750 of the donors. An earlier analysis of some 610 of the donors called V segments functional above 56.7% productive rearrangements and segregating when the between-donor standard deviation exceeded 5%. A statistical classification framework was built for diagnosing cytomegalovirus status from the catalog of TCR beta chain sequences. In a later analysis, V and J genes were assigned by comparing TCR nucleotide sequences against IMGT/GENE-DB human TR gene sequences. The TCRdist pipeline was used in a later analysis to assign CDR3 sequences and most-parsimonious VDJ recombination scenarios. In a later analysis, each TCR beta chain was defined by its CDR3 amino acid sequence together with its V-gene family, and reads without a unique V-gene family were excluded. To address suspected cross-contamination and a sequencing artifact, a later analysis removed around 590 highly shared, low-generation-probability nucleotide sequences. In a later analysis, a clonal expansion index for each public chain was calculated from normalized within-repertoire ranks of inferred template counts. Generation probabilities in a later analysis came from a VDJ recombination model fitted to out-of-frame rearrangements, and those results were checked against IGoR. In a later analysis, TCR-TCR, TCR-HLA and TCR-CMV co-occurrence was scored with hypergeometric tests, and a repertoire-size bias correction was applied to TCR pairs. False discovery rates were estimated in a later analysis by permuting HLA or CMV assignments 20 times. In a later analysis, co-occurring TCRs were grouped using DBSCAN, with TCRdist sequence similarity added in when clustering inside HLA-allele-positive subsets. Repertoires with fewer than 30,000 or more than 120,000 public chains were left out of co-occurrence clustering, as were a few repertoires with anomalous nucleotide sharing. Drawn from immuneACCESS, this table holds only the in-frame rearrangements with V and J called that TCRdb kept. Clones are partly lost; checked studies trace under half to an unresolved V gene and leave the rest unexplained. Clone size and V and J calls were adopted from that table, with D and trimming inferred from the DNA. The sample includes more than 100,000 clones, with around 72% observed a single time. Of the sample, about 3.9% is held by the ten largest clones.

These data originate in a study of cytomegalovirus exposure and HLA in healthy donors listed by TCRdb under 2017. Background for the entire study: In an earlier analysis of several hundred of the donors, 276 Gb of sequence data and 120 million or so unique TCR beta sequences from approximately 180 million T cells were reported. About 320 gigabases of sequencing data and roughly 90 million unique TCR sequences were included in an early release covering 550 to 650 HLA-typed donors. Of the approximately 400 genotyped donors, 70% to 90% were placed in the genetic ancestry cluster associated with self-reported Caucasian donors. The aim of the study was to test whether cataloging public T cell receptors could identify signatures of past pathogen exposure. The study used immunosequencing to profile the T cell repertoires of approximately 640 subjects and linked those repertoires to cytomegalovirus serostatus. Besides the first cohort of around 700 subjects, a separate validation cohort made up of roughly 130 different subjects was used. High-throughput TCR immunosequencing, statistical association of individual TCRs with disease status, and machine learning were combined to predict cytomegalovirus infection status. A later analysis re-examined previously published TCR beta repertoires from roughly 650 donors and added high-resolution HLA genotyping to investigate patterns of TCR occurrence. The later analysis used no new phenotypic data to find candidate immune exposures, relying instead on TCR beta sequences and their occurrence across donors. An earlier analysis of approximately 500 of the donors applied high-throughput TCR beta sequencing to assess whether each TCR beta V gene segment acted as functional or pseudogenic. Donor age, sex, ethnicity and CMV serostatus were compiled together with the repertoire data. In a later genetic analysis, genome-wide SNP genotypes for 398 of the 666 donors were used, and that subset was treated as a discovery cohort. Every discovery cohort repertoire had been produced on one sequencing platform. HLA typing included class I and class II loci at four-digit resolution. Typing coverage varied by locus: roughly 620-640 donors for A, B, C, DRB1 and DQB1; some 520 for DQA1; nearly 610 for DPA1; more than 450 for DPB1. Because of strong linkage in the cohort, roughly five DR-DQ haplotypes were treated as single units for association and clustering. Across around 400 genotyped donors of the cohort, an average of approximately 220,000 unique TCR beta nucleotide sequences per donor were sequenced, and approximately 17% of those sequences were non-productive. The paper's findings and limits, for the study overall: A later analysis found that most CMV-associated TCR beta chains appeared HLA-restricted, with HLA associations seemingly driven largely by CMV exposure. When HLA alleles, especially DR and DQ, strongly co-occurred, TCR associations were difficult to assign to individual alleles. Most TCR sequences were observed very rarely across donors, whereas some public TCRs were present in many individuals. In a later analysis, the rate of TCR association differed among HLA loci, with DRB1 alleles having the most associated TCRs and HLA-C alleles having the fewest. For the cohort, immune exposure information was limited to CMV serostatus. A further reported finding was that TCR beta sequences accurately predicted the HLA-A and HLA-B alleles for most subjects in the first cohort. The authors suggested that the approach could potentially be generalized to other disease states and immunological phenotypes. Broadly in line with IMGT annotations, most TCR beta V segments showed up in productive rearrangements about 90% or about 30% of the time in an earlier analysis of a few hundred of the donors. A later analysis found that HLA-associated TCR beta chains were more clonally expanded and had lower generation probabilities than equally common non-associated chains. A cluster of highly shared sequence variants was judged likely to represent a technical artifact of the sequencing pipeline. Specific HLA alleles were associated with over 15,000 TCR beta sequences at a false discovery rate of 0.05 in a later analysis. In a later analysis, several top co-occurrence clusters were reported to appear linked to parvovirus B19, influenza, CMV and Epstein-Barr virus. Correlated functional status among segregating V segments might be attributable to linkage disequilibrium, but an unknown experimental factor could not be ruled out. Roughly uniform sequencing depth across donors was assumed in presence/absence analyses, although this assumption may not hold. A few of the identified cytomegalovirus-associated TCR beta chains were confirmed in vitro to be specific for cytomegalovirus antigens. According to a later genetic analysis, donors in an Asian-associated ancestry cluster had fewer N-insertions in productive TCRs than the approximately 710-donor mean. Because some donors lacked HLA typing at each locus, the association tests relied only on the typed subset. A later genetic analysis associated a missense DCLRE1C variant with V-gene and J-gene trimming of TCR beta chains, and an independent cohort replicated the association. Some IMGT-functional V segments, including TRBV6-2 and TRBV6-3, could not be distinguished by the 87-base-pair reads and were therefore excluded. Because counts were too low, more than 15 rarely observed V segments, including chromosome 9 orphons, were excluded from the earlier analysis of around 590 of the donors. The study gave a list of 150 to 200 TCR beta chains associated with cytomegalovirus. In both the original and validation cohorts, the classifier was reported to diagnose cytomegalovirus status with high specificity and sensitivity. In this cohort, only TCR beta chains were sequenced, and detectable features were limited by the absence of alpha or paired-chain data.

The cohort consisted of 600 or so healthy bone marrow donors. Cohort members were all nominally healthy when sampled, although unrecorded immune exposures were likely present. The donor was CMV seropositive and was included in the group of some 290 seropositive cohort members. Each donor provided a peripheral blood sample, and peripheral blood mononuclear cells were used for TCR beta sequencing. The Qiagen DNeasy Blood Extraction Kit was used to extract genomic DNA from the blood cell samples. Reading the germline V gene gives CDR1 KGHSH and CDR2 LQKENI. The cysteine opens and the phenylalanine closes a CDR3 of 18 amino acids. CDR3 DNA only is kept here, 54 bases in frame from base 1. V is reduced by 1 base and J by 2 bases, leaving a spacing of 15 bases between them.

The rearrangement combines TRBV18 with TRBJ2-6; matching of 6 bases hints at TRBD1 as the D gene. The material sequenced was PBMCs. This receptor was taken from a man over 45 in good health and CMV-seropositive. The CDR3 region: CASSPRQDPNAGANVLTF. The DNA sequence is as follows: TGTGCCAGCTCACCACGACAGGATCCTAATGCTGGGGCCAACGTCCTGACTTTC.